This is a list of T cell receptor beta chains from one sample in a study of shared clonotypes between healthy human individuals. The table came from immunoSEQ multiplex PCR; TCRdb's copy has only in-frame clones and leaves some out. This sample has nearly 600,000 clones, with less than 97% found just once. Material for sequencing was naive CD8+ T cells sorted from blood. These receptors came from a woman aged 25 to 39 in good health. Both conserved end residues are part of each CDR3. The D gene is left open where the match is weak. For some rows the clone size is stated as once, few or many, or as a class when expanded; others skip it.

j_call v_call d_call clone_size cdr3_length cdr3_aa cdr3_nt
TRBJ1-1 TRBV5-4 NA NA 15 CASSLSKVGVSEAFF TGTGCCAGCAGCCTCTCGAAAGTGGGGGTTTCTGAAGCTTTCTTT
TRBJ2-1 TRBV9 NA NA 15 CASSPPGVSYNEQFF TGTGCCAGCAGCCCCCCGGGGGTCTCCTACAATGAGCAGTTCTTC
TRBJ2-3 TRBV28 NA NA 19 CASSLPATLGRSGIDTQYF TGTGCCAGCAGTTTACCCGCAACGTTGGGCAGGTCCGGGATAGATACGCAGTATTTT
TRBJ2-1 TRBV13 TRBD2 once 17 CASSLTGSLAGGNEQFF TGTGCCAGCAGCTTGACAGGGTCACTAGCGGGAGGCAATGAGCAGTTCTTC
TRBJ2-1 TRBV29-1 TRBD2 NA 15 CSVEVPSGRNNEQFF TGCAGCGTTGAAGTTCCTAGCGGGAGGAACAATGAGCAGTTCTTC
TRBJ1-2 TRBV5-1 NA NA 14 CASSLTGGSYGYTF TGCGCCAGCAGCTTGACCGGAGGGAGCTATGGCTACACCTTC
TRBJ2-1 TRBV13 NA NA 12 CASSLPGNEQFF TGTGCCAGCAGCTTACCCGGGAATGAGCAGTTCTTC
TRBJ2-5 TRBV9 NA NA 15 CASSVGRLGGETQYF TGTGCCAGCAGCGTAGGGAGACTTGGGGGGGAGACCCAGTACTTC
TRBJ2-2 TRBV11-2 TRBD2 NA 16 CASSDRAGGLTGELFF TGTGCCAGCAGCGACCGAGCGGGAGGATTAACCGGGGAGCTGTTTTTT
TRBJ2-4 TRBV10-2 NA NA 12 CASNAGDGIQYF TGCGCCAGCAACGCAGGGGATGGCATTCAGTACTTC
TRBJ1-6 TRBV28 NA NA 12 CASSFENPPLHF TGTGCCAGCAGTTTCGAAAATCCACCCCTCCACTTT
TRBJ2-5 TRBV2 TRBD2 NA 17 CASDLAGEDRYQETQYF TGTGCCAGCGACCTAGCGGGAGAGGATAGGTACCAAGAGACCCAGTACTTC
TRBJ1-6 TRBV19 TRBD1 NA 17 CASSPWDRSSYNSPLHF TGTGCCAGTAGTCCCTGGGACAGGAGCTCCTATAATTCACCCCTCCACTTT
TRBJ2-5 TRBV28 NA NA 13 CASRPTGKETQYF TGTGCCAGCAGACCCACAGGGAAGGAGACCCAGTACTTC
TRBJ2-2 TRBV7-3 TRBD1 NA 17 CASSTGTGRINTGELFF TGTGCCAGCAGCACCGGGACAGGGAGGATTAACACCGGGGAGCTGTTTTTT
TRBJ2-1 TRBV27 TRBD1 NA 14 CASSFGTGAGVQFF TGTGCCAGCAGTTTTGGGACAGGGGCCGGTGTGCAGTTCTTC
TRBJ2-7 TRBV5-4 TRBD2 NA 16 CASSLRLAGAAYEQYF TGTGCCAGCAGCTTGAGGCTAGCGGGAGCGGCCTACGAGCAGTACTTC
TRBJ1-1 TRBV19 TRBD1 NA 13 CASGTGADTEAFF TGTGCCAGTGGGACAGGGGCCGACACTGAAGCTTTCTTT
TRBJ2-7 TRBV7-8 TRBD2 NA 14 CASSSSGDSYEQYF TGTGCCAGCAGCTCAAGCGGGGACTCCTACGAGCAGTACTTC
TRBJ2-7 TRBV13 TRBD2 NA 13 CASSGGRAYEQYF TGTGCCAGCTCGGGCGGGAGAGCCTACGAGCAGTACTTC
TRBJ2-1 TRBV28 TRBD2 NA 16 CASSSTGTSGINEQFF TGTGCCAGCAGTTCGACCGGGACTAGCGGGATCAATGAGCAGTTCTTC
TRBJ2-5 TRBV7-7 NA NA 16 CASSSYPREIQETQYF TGTGCCAGCAGCTCCTACCCCCGGGAGATCCAAGAGACCCAGTACTTC
TRBJ2-1 TRBV7-9 TRBD1 once 15 CASSPQGALGNEQFF TGTGCCAGCAGCCCACAGGGGGCCCTTGGAAATGAGCAGTTCTTC
TRBJ2-7 TRBV19 TRBD2 NA 15 CASSIGLAGGYEQYF TGTGCCAGTAGTATAGGCCTAGCGGGAGGCTACGAGCAGTACTTC
TRBJ2-7 TRBV28 NA NA 14 CASSFYRDAYEQYF TGTGCCAGCAGTTTTTACAGGGATGCCTACGAGCAGTACTTC
TRBJ1-1 TRBV4-1 NA NA 16 CASSQDRGRMNTEAFF TGCGCCAGCAGCCAAGACAGGGGACGAATGAACACTGAAGCTTTCTTT
TRBJ1-6 TRBV7-2 TRBD1 NA 14 CASSFRDRNSPLHF TGTGCCAGCAGCTTCCGGGACAGAAATTCACCCCTCCACTTT
TRBJ1-1 TRBV6-6 TRBD1 NA 13 CASRGQGLTEAFF TGTGCCAGCAGAGGACAGGGGCTCACTGAAGCTTTCTTT
TRBJ2-3 TRBV5-1 NA NA 11 CASGNTDTQYF TGCGCCAGTGGTAACACAGATACGCAGTATTTT
TRBJ2-7 TRBV5-1 TRBD2 NA 16 CASSLGGRESSYEQYF TGCGCCAGCAGCTTGGGCGGGAGGGAGAGCTCCTACGAGCAGTACTTC
TRBJ1-2 TRBV27 NA NA 13 CAVGSGGGYGYTF TGTGCCGTCGGTTCGGGAGGGGGCTATGGCTACACCTTC
TRBJ2-2 TRBV5-4 NA NA 14 CASSLDRGTGELFF TGTGCCAGCAGCTTGGACAGAGGCACCGGGGAGCTGTTTTTT
TRBJ2-7 TRBV7-6 NA NA 13 CASSGHNSYEQYF TGTGCCAGCAGCGGCCACAATTCCTACGAGCAGTACTTC
TRBJ2-7 TRBV11-2 NA NA 15 CASSLSTGIDYEQYF TGTGCCAGCAGCTTGTCGACAGGAATAGACTACGAGCAGTACTTC
TRBJ2-1 TRBV28 TRBD2 once 17 CASSSPLAGAIYNEQFF TGTGCCAGCAGTTCCCCGCTAGCGGGAGCTATCTACAATGAGCAGTTCTTC
TRBJ2-1 TRBV6-5 TRBD2 NA 15 CASSYELAGLNEQFF TGTGCCAGCAGTTATGAACTAGCGGGACTCAATGAGCAGTTCTTC